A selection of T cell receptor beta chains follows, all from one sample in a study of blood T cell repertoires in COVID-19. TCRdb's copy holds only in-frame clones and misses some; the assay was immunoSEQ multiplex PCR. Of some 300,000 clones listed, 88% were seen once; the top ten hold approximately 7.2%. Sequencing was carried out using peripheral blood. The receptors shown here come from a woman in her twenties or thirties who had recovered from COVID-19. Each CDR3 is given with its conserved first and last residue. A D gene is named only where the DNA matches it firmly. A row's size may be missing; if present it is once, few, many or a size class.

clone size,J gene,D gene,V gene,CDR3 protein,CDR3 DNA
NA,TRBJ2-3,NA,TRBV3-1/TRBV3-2,CASSQMGGGTFPDTQYF,TGTGCCAGCAGCCAAATGGGAGGGGGGACATTTCCAGATACGCAGTATTTT
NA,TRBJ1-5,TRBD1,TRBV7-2,CASSSRRGGQGVHQPQHF,TGTGCCAGCAGCTCAAGGCGCGGTGGACAGGGGGTCCATCAGCCCCAGCATTTT
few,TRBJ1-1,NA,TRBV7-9,CASSFQGNTEAFF,TGTGCCAGCAGCTTCCAGGGAAACACTGAAGCTTTCTTT
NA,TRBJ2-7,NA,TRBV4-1,CASSQGEGTLEQYF,TGCGCCAGCAGCCAAGGAGAGGGCACCTTGGAGCAGTACTTC
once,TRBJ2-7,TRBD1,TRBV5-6,CASSLWGTGTYEQYF,TGTGCCAGCAGCTTGTGGGGGACAGGGACCTACGAGCAGTACTTC
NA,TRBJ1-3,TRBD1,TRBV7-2,CASSVDRVYGNTIYF,TGTGCCAGCAGCGTAGACAGGGTGTACGGAAACACCATATATTTT
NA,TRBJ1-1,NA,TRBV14,CASSQHRQGGTEAFF,TGTGCCAGCAGCCAACATCGGCAGGGTGGCACTGAAGCTTTCTTT
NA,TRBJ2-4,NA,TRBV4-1,CASSERRGGADIQYF,TGCGCCAGCAGCGAAAGAAGGGGGGGGGCGGACATTCAGTACTTC
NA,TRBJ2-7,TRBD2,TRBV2,CASSESGLAGPYEQYF,TGTGCCAGCAGTGAAAGCGGACTAGCGGGGCCCTACGAGCAGTACTTC
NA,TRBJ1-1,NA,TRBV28,CASSIIQNTEAFF,TGTGCCAGCAGTATCATCCAGAACACTGAAGCTTTCTTT
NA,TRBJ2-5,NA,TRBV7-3,CASSLTGGETQYF,TGTGCCAGCAGCTTAACCGGGGGAGAGACCCAGTACTTC
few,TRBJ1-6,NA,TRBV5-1,CASSSGSKSPLHF,TGCGCCAGCAGCTCAGGCAGTAAATCACCCCTCCACTTT
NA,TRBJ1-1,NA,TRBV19,CASRRVNTEAFF,TGTGCCAGTAGACGAGTGAACACTGAAGCTTTCTTT
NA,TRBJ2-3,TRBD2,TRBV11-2,CASSPGGSGGVSTDTQYF,TGTGCCAGCAGCCCCGGGGGGAGCGGGGGGGTAAGCACAGATACGCAGTATTTT
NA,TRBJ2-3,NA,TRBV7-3,CASSLSAGGTQYF,TGTGCCAGCAGCCTCTCCGCCGGGGGTACGCAGTATTTT
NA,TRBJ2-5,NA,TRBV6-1,CASSEGGGGRTQYF,TGTGCCAGCAGTGAGGGAGGGGGGGGGCGGACCCAGTACTTC
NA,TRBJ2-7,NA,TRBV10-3,CAISDSGSSYEQYF,TGTGCCATCAGTGACTCGGGAAGCTCCTACGAGCAGTACTTC
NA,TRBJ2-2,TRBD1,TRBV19,CASSIRDRANTGELFF,TGTGCCAGTAGTATTCGGGACAGGGCGAACACCGGGGAGCTGTTTTTT
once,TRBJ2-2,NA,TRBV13,CASSLGANTNTGELFF,TGTGCCAGCAGCTTAGGAGCAAATACTAACACCGGGGAGCTGTTTTTT
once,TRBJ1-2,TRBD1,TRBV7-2,CASSPKTGIHGYTF,TGTGCCAGCAGCCCAAAGACAGGGATCCATGGCTACACCTTC
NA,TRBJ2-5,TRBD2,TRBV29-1,CSSTAGGANLQETQYF,TGCAGCAGTACAGCGGGGGGCGCGAATTTACAAGAGACCCAGTACTTC
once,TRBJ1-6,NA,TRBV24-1,CATSAILRSRLGSPLHF,TGTGCCACCAGTGCTATCCTCCGATCTAGACTGGGTTCACCCCTCCACTTT
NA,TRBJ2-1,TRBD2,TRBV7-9,CASSLESARGGQFF,TGTGCCAGCAGCTTAGAGTCTGCGCGGGGGGGCCAGTTCTTC
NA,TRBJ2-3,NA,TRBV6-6,CASSYSGGAGTDTQYF,TGTGCCAGCAGTTACTCGGGGGGGGCGGGAACAGATACGCAGTATTTT
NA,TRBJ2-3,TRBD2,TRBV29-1,CSAGGGFTDTQYF,TGCAGCGCCGGGGGGGGTTTCACAGATACGCAGTATTTT
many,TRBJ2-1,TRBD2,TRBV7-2,CASSLIVASGGPNNEQFF,TGTGCCAGCAGCTTAATTGTGGCTAGCGGGGGGCCGAACAATGAGCAGTTCTTC
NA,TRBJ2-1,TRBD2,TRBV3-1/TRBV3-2,CASSHGLAGGGNEQFF,TGTGCCAGCAGCCACGGACTAGCGGGGGGCGGGAATGAGCAGTTCTTC
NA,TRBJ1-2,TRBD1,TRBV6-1,CASSEFPGGYGYTF,TGTGCCAGCAGTGAATTTCCAGGGGGCTATGGCTACACCTTC
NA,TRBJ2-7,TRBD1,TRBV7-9,CASTGTGGAGEQYF,TGTGCCAGCACCGGGACAGGGGGCGCGGGGGAGCAGTACTTC
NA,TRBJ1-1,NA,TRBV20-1,CSASGDMNTEAFF,TGCAGTGCTAGTGGGGACATGAACACTGAAGCTTTCTTT
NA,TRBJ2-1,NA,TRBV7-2,CASSFELAVYEQFF,TGTGCCAGCAGCTTTGAACTAGCAGTATATGAGCAGTTCTTC
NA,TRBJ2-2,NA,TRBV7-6,CASSLWETSTGELFF,TGTGCCAGCAGCTTATGGGAGACTAGCACCGGGGAGCTGTTTTTT
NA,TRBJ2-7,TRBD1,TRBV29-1,CSVAVQGWEQYF,TGCAGCGTTGCGGTACAGGGGTGGGAGCAGTACTTC
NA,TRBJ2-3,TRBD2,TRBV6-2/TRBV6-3,CASSPSGGAEDTQYF,TGTGCCAGCAGCCCTAGCGGGGGGGCCGAAGATACGCAGTATTTT
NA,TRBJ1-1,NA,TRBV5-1,CASSLDGQSTEAFF,TGCGCCAGCAGCCTAGATGGACAGTCCACTGAAGCTTTCTTT
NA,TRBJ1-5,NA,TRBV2,CASSPRGALISNQPQHF,TGTGCCAGCAGCCCTCGGGGAGCGCTGATAAGCAATCAGCCCCAGCATTTT
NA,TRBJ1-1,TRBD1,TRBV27,CASSTKGQAEAFF,TGTGCCAGCAGTACCAAAGGACAGGCTGAAGCTTTCTTT
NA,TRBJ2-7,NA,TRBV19,CASTSADRTYEQYF,TGTGCCAGTACCTCAGCGGACCGAACCTACGAGCAGTACTTC
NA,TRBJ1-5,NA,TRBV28,CASITAGFQPQHF,TGTGCCAGCATCACGGCAGGGTTCCAGCCCCAGCATTTT
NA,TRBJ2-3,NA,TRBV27,CASSKHRVGSTDTQYF,TGTGCCAGCAGTAAACACAGGGTCGGGAGCACAGATACGCAGTATTTT
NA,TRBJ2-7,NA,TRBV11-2,CASSSERVGYEQYF,TGTGCCAGCAGTTCCGAGAGGGTAGGCTACGAGCAGTACTTC
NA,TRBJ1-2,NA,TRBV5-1,CASSLPGGNYGYTF,TGCGCCAGCAGCTTGCCTGGGGGCAACTATGGCTACACCTTC
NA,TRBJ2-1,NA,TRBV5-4,CASSLGGGAYNEQFF,TGTGCCAGCAGCTTGGGTGGCGGGGCCTACAATGAGCAGTTCTTC
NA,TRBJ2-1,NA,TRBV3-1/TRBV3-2,CASSQGQAEQFF,TGTGCCAGCAGCCAAGGACAAGCCGAGCAGTTCTTC
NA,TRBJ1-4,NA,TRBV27,CASRNVQHEKLFF,TGTGCCAGCAGGAATGTACAGCATGAAAAACTGTTTTTT
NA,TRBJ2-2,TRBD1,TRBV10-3,CAISEGQVNTGELFF,TGTGCCATCAGTGAAGGACAGGTTAACACCGGGGAGCTGTTTTTT
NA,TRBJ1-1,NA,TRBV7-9,CASSAGTDTEAFF,TGTGCCAGCAGCGCGGGGACCGACACTGAAGCTTTCTTT
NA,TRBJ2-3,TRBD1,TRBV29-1,CSVAPGGPTDTQYF,TGCAGCGTAGCCCCAGGGGGACCTACAGATACGCAGTATTTT
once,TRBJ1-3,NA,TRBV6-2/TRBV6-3,CASSYGWSSGNTIYF,TGTGCCAGCAGTTACGGGTGGAGCTCTGGAAACACCATATATTTT
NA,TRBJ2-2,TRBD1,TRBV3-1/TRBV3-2,CASSQPGQGTTGELFF,TGTGCCAGCAGCCAACCGGGACAGGGAACCACCGGGGAGCTGTTTTTT
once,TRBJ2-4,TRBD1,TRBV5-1,CASSLVGQGSSIQYF,TGCGCCAGCAGCTTGGTAGGACAGGGGTCTAGCATTCAGTACTTC
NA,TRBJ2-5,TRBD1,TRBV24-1,CATSDSGTEETQYF,TGTGCCACCAGTGATTCCGGGACAGAAGAGACCCAGTACTTC
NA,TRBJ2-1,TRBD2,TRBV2,CATGTSGGTTYNEQFF,TGTGCCACCGGGACTAGCGGGGGGACGACCTACAATGAGCAGTTCTTC
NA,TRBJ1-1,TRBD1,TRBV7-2,CASSGTGGETEAFF,TGTGCCAGCAGCGGGACAGGGGGAGAAACTGAAGCTTTCTTT
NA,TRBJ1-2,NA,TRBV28,CASIRQWGGRGYGYTF,TGTGCCAGCATCCGTCAATGGGGGGGCCGGGGCTATGGCTACACCTTC
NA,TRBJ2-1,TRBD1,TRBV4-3,CASSPYPGQSSYNEQFF,TGCGCCAGCAGCCCGTACCCGGGACAGAGCTCCTACAATGAGCAGTTCTTC
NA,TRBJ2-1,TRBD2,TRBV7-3,CASSLGKLANTYNEQFF,TGTGCCAGCAGCTTAGGGAAACTAGCGAATACCTACAATGAGCAGTTCTTC
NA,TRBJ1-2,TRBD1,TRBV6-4,CATTGNYGYTF,TGTGCCACGACAGGGAACTATGGCTACACCTTC
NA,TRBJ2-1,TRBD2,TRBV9,CASSARGGEVNEQFF,TGTGCCAGCAGCGCCCGGGGGGGAGAGGTCAATGAGCAGTTCTTC
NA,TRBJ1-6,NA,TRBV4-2,CASSQGVGGSPLHF,TGTGCCAGCAGCCAAGGGGTCGGAGGCTCACCCCTCCACTTT